These 5 T cell receptor beta chains originate from one sample sequenced in a study of T cells in Graves' hyperthyroidism and ophthalmopathy. RNA transcripts yielded amplified TCR beta CDR3 regions. In the first-round RT-PCR of the TCR CDR3, the HTBI primer set was used. TCRdb reprocessed the multiplex PCR reads via MiXCR and lists one record per CDR3 protein. The sample lists 750,000 to 950,000 distinct CDR3 sequences, roughly 40% seen once, with 8.9% in the top ten. Specimen: blood. The receptor set was obtained from a man in his late teens or twenties with Graves' hyperthyroidism.

This clonotype came up many times. This chain links TRBV12-3 or TRBV12-4 with TRBJ1-5; D is uncertain. V lost 3 bases to trimming and J lost 6 bases, with 12 bases between them. There are 14 residues in the CDR3. The CDR3: CASSLEGNAQPQHF. The CDR3 DNA reads TGTGCCAGCAGTTTGGAAGGAAACGCTCAGCCCCAGCATTTT.

The rearrangement uses TRBV5-5 and TRBJ1-2; D remains unclear. CDR1 and CDR2 (germline): SGHKS, YYEKEE (reference sequence). V was trimmed by 1 base and J by 4 bases, leaving 8 bases between them. This CDR3 comprises 13 residues. The CDR3 region is CASSLTDIYGYTF. The CDR3 nucleotides are TGTGCCAGCAGCTTGACGGATATCTATGGCTACACCTTC.

This clonotype was counted ten times or more. The chain couples TRBV7-9 to TRBJ2-5; no definite D call. This CDR3 is built from 13 residues. The ends were cut back, 7 bases at V and 3 bases at J, with 12 bases in the middle. The germline CDR1 and CDR2 sequences are SEHNR and FQNEAQ (reference sequence). CDR3 bases: TGTGCCAGCATTCTAGGACCGGAAGAGACCCAGTACTTC. It encodes CASILGPEETQYF.

The table lists this clonotype with many counts. The chain recombines TRBV19 with TRBJ1-1; D is uncertain. Trimming took 3 bases from V and 4 from J, leaving 9 bases between them. The CDR3 is made up of 13 amino acids. Germline V CDR1 and CDR2: LNHDA, SQIVND (reference sequence). CDR3 sequence: CASSIFRLTEAFF. The CDR3 nucleotides are TGTGCCAGTAGTATCTTTCGGCTCACTGAAGCTTTCTTT.

Turning to this clonotype: One junction end disagrees with the germline gene, perhaps due to a read error. This chain connects TRBV11-2 to TRBJ2-2; 7 nucleotides agree with TRBD1. Germline assignment: CDR1 SGHAT and CDR2 FQNNGV. This CDR3 region has 14 residues. CDR3 bases: TGTGTCAGCAGGGAACAGGGGAGCACCGGGGAGCTGTTTTTT. Amino acids: CVSREQGSTGELFF.